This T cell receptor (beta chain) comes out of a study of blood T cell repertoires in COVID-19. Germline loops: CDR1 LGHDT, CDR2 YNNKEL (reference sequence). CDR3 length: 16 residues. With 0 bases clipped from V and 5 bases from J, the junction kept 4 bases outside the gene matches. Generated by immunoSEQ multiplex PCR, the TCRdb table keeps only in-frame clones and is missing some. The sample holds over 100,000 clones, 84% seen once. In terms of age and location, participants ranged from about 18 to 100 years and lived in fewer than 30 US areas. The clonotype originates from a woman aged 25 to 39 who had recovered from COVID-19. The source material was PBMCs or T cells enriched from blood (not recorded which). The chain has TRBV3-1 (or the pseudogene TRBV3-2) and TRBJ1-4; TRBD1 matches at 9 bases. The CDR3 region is CASSQDGTGPNEKLFF. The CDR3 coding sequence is TGTGCCAGCAGCCAAGACGGGACAGGGCCCAATGAAAAACTGTTTTTT.